The 29 T cell receptor beta chains given below trace back to one sample, sequenced in a study of CD8 T cells in Susac syndrome (dated by TCRdb to the late 2010s). Receptor libraries were prepared by the immunoSEQ multiplex PCR assay. RNA was extracted using the RNeasy kit, and roughly 0.5 to 1 ug of the RNA was reverse transcribed with random hexamers. TCRdb applied fastp at Q25 and MiXCR to the public reads, then kept only in-frame beta chains. Records with the same CDR3 protein are collapsed into one entry carrying the most frequent genes and DNA. The sample table contains about 250,000 distinct CDR3 sequences; only one count was recorded for just under 95% of them. The ten largest clones take up 0.065% to 0.075% of the sample. Sequencing used CD4+ T cells from PBMCs. Every receptor here comes from a human donor with multiple sclerosis.

The chain has TRBV7-9 and TRBJ1-2; weak D call: TRBD1 (5 bases). Trimming took off 4 bases at V and 8 bases at J, with 23 bases between the two ends. CDR1 SEHNR and CDR2 FQNEAQ come from the germline V gene (reference sequence). The CDR3 extends over 16 amino acids. The CDR3 DNA is TGTGCCAGCAGCTCCTCCGGGGCCTCGGGACCGGGGGGCTACACCTTC. It specifies CASSSSGASGPGGYTF.

This chain links TRBV11-2 with TRBJ1-6; perhaps TRBD1 as D (5 bases). This CDR3 is built from 13 residues. Germline CDR1 is SGHAT and CDR2 is FQNNGV. Trimming shortened V by 0 bases and J by 14 bases, and 11 bases separated the two germline ends. The CDR3 spells CASSLDWQGSLHF. The CDR3 coding sequence is TGTGCCAGCAGCTTAGATTGGCAGGGATCCCTCCACTTT.

The rearrangement uses TRBV2 and TRBJ1-4; D is uncertain. The germline V gene has CDR1 SNHLY and CDR2 FYNNEI. CDR3 length: 13 residues. The germline V and J ends were trimmed by 6 bases and 8 bases, with 13 bases remaining between them. CDR3 nucleotide sequence: TGTGCCAGCAGAACCCGACTGAGCGAAAAACTGTTTTTT. Protein sequence: CASRTRLSEKLFF.

This CDR3 is CASSWDSDQPQHF. The CDR3, as DNA: TGCGCCAGCAGCTGGGACAGCGATCAGCCCCAGCATTTT. This chain joins TRBV5-1 and TRBJ1-5, with TRBD1 identical over 7 bases. Germline V CDR1 and CDR2: SGHRS, YFSETQ. Trimming cost V 3 bases and J 5 bases; bases outside gene matches: 2. The CDR3 is made up of 13 amino acids.

The V and J genes are TRBV7-2 and TRBJ2-3; 8 bases are a match to TRBD2. The V segment lost 1 base and the J segment 1 base; nucleotides outside the gene matches: 10. The CDR3 is 18 residues long. Germline CDR1 SGHTA, CDR2 FQGNSA. The CDR3: CASSLGAGGGFGTDTQYF. Here the CDR3 DNA reads TGTGCCAGCAGCTTAGGGGCGGGAGGTGGGTTTGGCACAGATACGCAGTATTTT.

The J gene is TRBJ2-1, the V gene TRBV4-1; weak D call: TRBD2 (5 bases). V lost 2 bases to trimming and J lost 2 bases, with 16 bases between them. The CDR3 loop spans 17 amino acids. Germline V gives CDR1 MGHRA, CDR2 YSYEKL. CDR3 sequence: CASSQFSRGSTYNEQFF. For the CDR3, the DNA is TGCGCCAGCAGCCAATTTAGTCGGGGATCTACCTACAATGAGCAGTTCTTC.

The chain recombines TRBV20-1 with TRBJ2-5, with D possibly being TRBD1 (6 bases). V dropped 5 bases and J dropped 2 bases, with 15 bases sitting between them. The germline CDR1 and CDR2 sequences are DFQATT and SNEGSKA (reference sequence). The CDR3 extends over 14 amino acids. The CDR3 sequence is CSAPPGHSQETQYF. CDR3 nucleotide sequence: TGCAGTGCTCCTCCGGGACACTCACAAGAGACCCAGTACTTC.

The rearrangement joins TRBV12-3 or TRBV12-4 to TRBJ2-2, with 7 bases aligning to TRBD2. Trimming removed 3 bases from V and 5 bases from J; junction bases left unmatched: 9. The CDR3 length is 16 residues. As DNA, the CDR3 is TGTGCCAGCAGTTTGTTGTTGCCTAGCGGTACCGGGGAGCTGTTTTTT. Residues: CASSLLLPSGTGELFF.

This chain uses TRBV13 with TRBJ1-1; D is undetermined. The CDR3 extends over 14 amino acids. The V gene's germline CDR1 is PRHDT and CDR2 FYEKMQ (reference sequence). V was pared by 5 bases and J by 11 bases, with 21 bases between. CDR3 in amino acids: CASSPRWKKRKAFF. The DNA for the CDR3 is TGTGCCAGCAGCCCCCGGTGGAAAAAGAGGAAGGCTTTCTTT.

The chain combines TRBV5-6 with TRBJ2-5; D remains ambiguous. V lost 7 bases, J lost 7 bases, and 11 bases lay in between. Looked up from germline, CDR1 is SGHDT and CDR2 is YYEEEE. CDR3 length: 11 amino acids. The CDR3 here is CASGSLGTQYF. The CDR3 nucleotides read TGTGCCAGCGGGTCCTTGGGGACCCAGTACTTC.

The rearrangement uses TRBV29-1 and TRBJ2-1; the D gene is possibly TRBD2 (7 bases). V lost 0 bases to trimming and J lost 9 bases, with 12 bases between them. This CDR3 contains 13 residues. Germline V gives CDR1 SQVTM, CDR2 ANQGSEA. The CDR3 region has the DNA TGCAGCGTTGAAGAAGGGGGAGGGCTTGAGCAGTTCTTC. It translates to CSVEEGGGLEQFF.

V usage is TRBV3-1 and J usage is TRBJ1-5, with TRBD1 matching over 7 bases. The V gene's germline CDR1 is LGHDT and CDR2 YNNKEL (reference sequence). The CDR3 is 16 residues long. V shed 0 bases and J 3 bases; nucleotides not matched to a gene: 5. In DNA, the CDR3 is TGTGCCAGCAGCCAAGAATCCAGGGGGATCAATCAGCCCCAGCATTTT. Its translation is CASSQESRGINQPQHF. Based on the CDR3 plus reference TRBV3-1 and TRBJ1-5, the full variable domain is DTAVSQTPKYLVTQMGNDKSIKCEQNLGHDTMYWYKQDSKKFLKIMFSYNNKELIINETVPNRFSPKSPDKAHLNLHINSLELGDSAVYFCASSQESRGINQPQHFGDGTRLSIL.

The chain recombines TRBV18 with TRBJ2-1; TRBD2 aligns across 11 bases. Trimming at V came to 4 bases and at J to 9 bases, leaving 2 bases not matched to a gene. This CDR3 has 13 residues. In germline, CDR1 is KGHSH, CDR2 LQKENI. In nucleotides, the CDR3 is TGTGCCAGCTCACGAGGGACTAGCGGTGAGCAGTTCTTC. It is translated as CASSRGTSGEQFF.

The chain employs TRBV6-5 and TRBJ1-2; the D is unclear. Germline V gene data show CDR1 as MNHEY and CDR2 as SVGAGI. Trimming stripped 8 bases from V and 8 bases from J, with 12 bases between. CDR3 length: 11 amino acids. CDR3 DNA: TGTGCCAGCGGAATAGGAAGGGGCTACACCTTC. Residues: CASGIGRGYTF.

The V gene is TRBV2, the J gene TRBJ2-3, with D unclear. CDR1 is SNHLY and CDR2 is FYNNEI in the germline V gene. This CDR3 spans 15 amino acids. V dropped 5 bases and J dropped 2 bases, with 14 bases sitting between them. CDR3 sequence reads: CASSLLWRITDTQYF. The CDR3 coding sequence is TGTGCCAGCAGTCTATTATGGCGGATCACAGATACGCAGTATTTT.

The chain links TRBV19 to TRBJ2-1; 8 nucleotides align to TRBD2. This CDR3 is built from 14 residues. The V gene's germline CDR1 is LNHDA and CDR2 SQIVND (reference sequence). With V trimmed by 1 base and J by 7 bases, 3 bases remained unmatched. The DNA for the CDR3 is TGTGCCAGTAGTATAGTGGCTAGCGGGAATGAGCAGTTCTTC. Its translation is CASSIVASGNEQFF. The variable domain in full, with the rest retrieved from reference TRBV19 and TRBJ2-1, is DGGITQSPKYLFRKEGQNVTLSCEQNLNHDAMYWYRQDPGQGLRLIYYSQIVNDFQKGDIAEGYSVSREKKESFPLTVTSAQKNPTAFYLCASSIVASGNEQFFGPGTRLTVL.

This rearrangement joins TRBV30 to TRBJ1-5, with 12 bases aligning to TRBD1. V shed 4 bases and J 7 bases; nucleotides not matched to a gene: 5. Germline V CDR1 and CDR2: GTSNPN, SVGIG (reference sequence). The CDR3 has 14 residues. The CDR3 spells CAWTYGTGGQPQHF. Here the CDR3 DNA reads TGTGCCTGGACTTACGGGACAGGGGGCCAGCCCCAGCATTTT.

The chain is built from TRBV5-4 and TRBJ2-1; D call uncertain. Germline V gives CDR1 SGHNT, CDR2 YYREEE (reference sequence). Trimming took off 4 bases at V and 3 bases at J, with 17 bases between the two ends. The CDR3 has 16 amino acids. The CDR3 reads CASSLGRFTLYNEQFF. As DNA, the CDR3 is TGTGCCAGCAGCCTCGGACGTTTTACCCTCTACAATGAGCAGTTCTTC.

The DNA for the CDR3 is TGTGCCAGCAGGGACTGGGGACAGGGAATCAATGAGCAGTTCTTC. Protein product: CASRDWGQGINEQFF. The V gene is TRBV6-5, the J gene TRBJ2-1, with 9 bases lining up with TRBD1. The CDR3 covers 15 residues. J lost 6 bases, V lost 6 bases, and 9 bases had no gene match. Germline lookup yields CDR1 MNHEY and CDR2 SVGAGI.

This chain connects TRBV4-2 to TRBJ2-7; 10 nucleotides agree with TRBD2. V was pared by 1 base and J by 10 bases, with 7 bases of the junction left unmatched. The length of the CDR3 is 14 residues. Germline V gives CDR1 LGHNA, CDR2 YNFKEQ. The CDR3 sequence is CASSQVAGGISQYF. The CDR3 coding sequence is TGTGCCAGCAGCCAAGTAGCGGGGGGAATCTCCCAGTACTTC.

The rearrangement joins TRBV3-1 to TRBJ2-1, with TRBD1 identical over 8 bases. The V and J ends lost 4 bases and 5 bases, in that order; junction bases with no gene match: 7. The CDR3 runs to 15 residues. Germline V lookup: CDR1 LGHDT, CDR2 YNNKEL (reference sequence). CDR3 nucleotide sequence: TGTGCCAGCAGCCTCTGGACAGGGCAAAACAATGAGCAGTTCTTC. Protein product: CASSLWTGQNNEQFF.

The chain couples TRBV7-2 to TRBJ2-3; 14 bases are a match to TRBD2. The CDR3 is made up of 18 amino acids. Trimming took 4 bases from V and 6 from J; bases not matched to a gene: 12. CDR1 is SGHTA, CDR2 FQGNSA, per germline. The CDR3 spells CASSSAVRTSGRRDTQYF. The CDR3 nucleotides read TGTGCCAGCAGCTCCGCGGTTCGGACTAGCGGGAGGAGGGATACGCAGTATTTT.

The chain links TRBV7-2 to TRBJ1-1; 7 bases line up with TRBD1. CDR3 size: 14 residues. V was clipped by 8 bases and J by 6 bases; unmatched bases: 12. The germline V gene has CDR1 SGHTA and CDR2 FQGNSA. CDR3 bases: TGTGCCAGCGGACTGAACTACAGGGGACCTGAAGCTTTCTTT. As protein: CASGLNYRGPEAFF.

V and J are TRBV20-1 and TRBJ2-5; D possibly corresponds to TRBD1 (6 bases). The CDR3 is made up of 13 amino acids. V was shortened by 6 bases and J by 1 base, with 12 bases between the two germline ends. Germline V CDR1 and CDR2: DFQATT, SNEGSKA (reference sequence). The CDR3, as DNA: TGCAGTGCCGAACAGGGCCTCCAAGAGACCCAGTACTTC. Translating it yields CSAEQGLQETQYF.

This chain joins TRBV27 and TRBJ2-4; 10 bases map to TRBD2. Germline-derived CDR1 and CDR2 are MNHEY and SMNVEV (reference sequence). J gave up 0 bases and V 4 bases, and 3 bases lay outside the gene matches. This CDR3 has 16 residues. The CDR3 DNA follows: TGTGCCAGCAGTTCCCGACTAGCGGGAGCCAAAAACATTCAGTACTTC. Residues: CASSSRLAGAKNIQYF.

This clonotype was recorded a few times. The chain carries TRBV18 and TRBJ2-5; 7 nucleotides line up with TRBD1. This CDR3 region has 14 residues. Germline CDR1 is KGHSH and CDR2 is LQKENI. The ends lost 8 bases at V and 0 bases at J; junction bases unmatched: 6. For the CDR3, the DNA is TGTGCCAGCAGTCCGGGACAGTACCAAGAGACCCAGTACTTC. Its translation: CASSPGQYQETQYF.

This chain connects TRBV5-4 to TRBJ1-2, with 7 bases aligning to TRBD1. Germline V gene lookup returns CDR1 SGHNT and CDR2 YYREEE (reference sequence). This CDR3 contains 12 residues. J was trimmed by 6 bases and V by 4 bases; bases with no gene match: 3. DNA of the CDR3: TGTGCCAGCAGCCCAGACAGGGATGGCTACACCTTC. It yields the protein CASSPDRDGYTF.

The gene calls are TRBV19 and TRBJ1-5; weak D call: TRBD1 (6 bases). The CDR3 spans 16 residues. V lost 7 bases and J 2 bases, leaving 18 bases between the germline ends. CDR1 is LNHDA and CDR2 is SQIVND in the germline V gene (reference sequence). The CDR3 is CASIQTGNGGNQPQHF. The CDR3 region has the DNA TGTGCCAGTATCCAAACAGGGAATGGGGGCAATCAGCCCCAGCATTTT. Variable domain in full (rest from reference TRBV19 and TRBJ1-5): DGGITQSPKYLFRKEGQNVTLSCEQNLNHDAMYWYRQDPGQGLRLIYYSQIVNDFQKGDIAEGYSVSREKKESFPLTVTSAQKNPTAFYLCASIQTGNGGNQPQHFGDGTRLSIL.

The chain recombines TRBV12-3 or TRBV12-4 with TRBJ2-7; no firm D call. Trimming took off 7 bases at V and 0 bases at J, with 16 bases between the two ends. This CDR3 region has 15 residues. The CDR3 is CASNLQLDPSYEQYV. CDR3 nucleotide sequence: TGTGCCAGCAACCTACAGCTAGATCCCTCCTACGAGCAGTACGTC.